A single sample is the source of the 23 T cell receptor beta chains below, sequenced in a study of shared clonotypes between healthy human individuals. Profiling relied on immunoSEQ multiplex PCR, and the TCRdb table lists in-frame clones only, not all of them. Of 1.4 million to 1.5 million clones in the sample, approximately 97% were seen once. The sample comprised naive CD4+ T cells sorted from blood. Regarding subset: CD45RA+ positively selected. The receptors shown here come from a man aged 30-40 years in good health.

The V and J genes are TRBV6-1 and TRBJ1-2; 9 bases align to TRBD1. The J segment lost 3 bases and the V segment lost 2 bases, leaving 4 bases of the junction unmatched. Germline V gene sequence: CDR1 MNHNS, CDR2 SASEGT. The CDR3 covers 15 residues. The DNA for the CDR3 is TGTGCCAGCAGTGAACGGGGACAGGGTGACTATGGCTACACCTTC. Its protein product is CASSERGQGDYGYTF.

V gene TRBV6-1 combines with J gene TRBJ1-4, with D uncertain. The CDR3 has 15 amino acids. The V and J ends lost 7 bases and 6 bases respectively, with 18 bases between them. Germline assignment: CDR1 MNHNS and CDR2 SASEGT. DNA of the CDR3: TGTGCCAGCACTCTTAGAGGCTTTGAGGATGAAAAACTGTTTTTT. Its translation: CASTLRGFEDEKLFF.

This chain connects TRBV2 to TRBJ2-7, with no clear D. This CDR3 is built from 11 residues. Trimming took off 1 base at V and 10 bases at J, with 8 bases between the two ends. Germline CDR1 is SNHLY and CDR2 is FYNNEI. In nucleotides, the CDR3 is TGTGCCAGCAGTGAAGTCAACCCCCAGTACTTC. It is translated as CASSEVNPQYF.

This rearrangement joins TRBV18 to TRBJ1-1; no firm D call. Germline assignment: CDR1 KGHSH and CDR2 LQKENI. With 0 bases removed from V and 6 bases from J, the gap between germline ends came to 11 bases. This CDR3 has 14 residues. The CDR3 spells CASSPPYQISEAFF. CDR3 DNA: TGTGCCAGCTCACCACCGTATCAAATCTCTGAAGCTTTCTTT.

The chain joins TRBV6-6 to TRBJ2-1; D ambiguous. Looked up from germline, CDR1 is MNHNY and CDR2 is SVGAGI (reference sequence). Trimming took off 4 bases at V and 10 bases at J, with 8 bases between the two ends. This CDR3 comprises 11 residues. The CDR3 DNA follows: TGTGCCAGCAGTTTCCAGTACGAGCAGTTCTTC. Residues: CASSFQYEQFF.

This sequence joins TRBV11-3 and TRBJ2-3, with D possibly being TRBD2 (5 bases). Trimming removed 1 base from V and 1 base from J, with 12 bases in between. The germline V gene has CDR1 SGHNT and CDR2 YENEEA. This CDR3 region has 16 residues. This CDR3 is CASSLGGSFGTDTQYF. CDR3 nucleotide sequence: TGTGCCAGCAGCTTAGGTGGGAGCTTCGGCACAGATACGCAGTATTTT.

J is TRBJ2-7 and V is TRBV5-1; TRBD2 aligns across 8 bases. The CDR3 has 15 residues. Germline V gives CDR1 SGHRS, CDR2 YFSETQ. Trimming cost V 4 bases and J 3 bases; bases outside gene matches: 9. In nucleotides, the CDR3 is TGCGCCAGCAGCCGAGCGGGAGCGGTCCTCTACGAGCAGTACTTC. It translates to CASSRAGAVLYEQYF.

The chain carries TRBV6-5 and TRBJ1-2; 7 bases agree with TRBD1. Germline V CDR1 and CDR2: MNHEY, SVGAGI. The length of the CDR3 is 14 residues. V shed 0 bases and J 7 bases; nucleotides not matched to a gene: 5. For the CDR3, the DNA is TGTGCCAGCAGTTACTCAAGGGGGCAGGGTGGCTACACCTTC. It encodes CASSYSRGQGGYTF.

The chain carries TRBV11-2 and TRBJ2-7; 7 nucleotides line up with TRBD1. CDR1 and CDR2 from the germline V gene are SGHAT and FQNNGV. The trim removed 1 base at V and 4 bases at J, leaving 7 bases unmatched. The CDR3 length is 15 residues. CDR3 DNA: TGTGCCAGCAGCTTAGGTCGACAGGGAGCGTACGAGCAGTACTTC. This sequence encodes CASSLGRQGAYEQYF.

The gene calls are TRBV10-1 and TRBJ2-7; 9 bases are shared with TRBD1. V shed 4 bases and J 2 bases; nucleotides not matched to a gene: 3. This CDR3 has 14 amino acids. Germline V CDR1 and CDR2: WNHNN, SYGVQD (reference sequence). This CDR3 is CASSAGTGTYEQYF. CDR3 sequence (DNA): TGCGCCAGCAGTGCCGGGACAGGGACCTACGAGCAGTACTTC.

The chain couples TRBV7-8 to TRBJ2-7; a possible D gene is TRBD1 (5 bases). From germline, CDR1 is SGHVS and CDR2 FQNEAQ. V was pared by 5 bases and J by 7 bases, with 18 bases between. The CDR3 runs 14 residues. Here the CDR3 DNA reads TGTGCCAGCAGCCCCTCCCAATTCCAGGGAGAGCAGTACTTC. Protein sequence: CASSPSQFQGEQYF.

V and J are TRBV7-9 and TRBJ2-7; 12 positions match TRBD1. This CDR3 spans 15 amino acids. The V and J ends lost 6 bases and 5 bases, in that order; junction bases with no gene match: 8. Germline CDR1 is SEHNR and CDR2 is FQNEAQ (reference sequence). In DNA form, the CDR3 reads TGTGCCAGCAGGTCCACCGGGACAGGGGGCAACGAGCAGTACTTC. Amino acids: CASRSTGTGGNEQYF.

The genes are TRBV19 and TRBJ2-7; 8 bases are shared with TRBD2. The CDR3 consists of 16 residues. CDR1 and CDR2 from the germline V gene are LNHDA and SQIVND (reference sequence). After removal of 1 base from V and 0 bases from J, the junction contained 5 bases not matched to a gene. The CDR3 sequence: CASSIVPGGNSYEQYF. The CDR3 DNA sequence: TGTGCCAGTAGTATAGTTCCGGGAGGGAACTCCTACGAGCAGTACTTC.

The chain joins TRBV29-1 to TRBJ2-7, with D perhaps TRBD2 (7 bases). V lost 4 bases and J 5 bases, leaving 9 bases between the germline ends. The CDR3 extends over 11 amino acids. Germline values: CDR1 SQVTM, CDR2 ANQGSEA. The CDR3 reads CSVGGGHEQYF. In nucleotides, the CDR3 is TGCAGCGTTGGGGGGGGCCACGAGCAGTACTTC.

The V call is TRBV10-3, the J call TRBJ2-5; TRBD2 matches at 11 bases. CDR1 and CDR2 from the germline V gene are ENHRY and SYGVKD. J lost 5 bases, V lost 3 bases, and 2 bases had no gene match. CDR3 length: 14 amino acids. CDR3 sequence (DNA): TGTGCCATCAGTGAACTAGCGGGAGACGAGACCCAGTACTTC. This codes for CAISELAGDETQYF.

The V gene is TRBV5-1, the J gene TRBJ2-2, with TRBD1 as a possible D gene (5 bases). Trimming stripped 4 bases from V and 0 bases from J, with 7 bases between. The CDR3 is 14 residues long. CDR1 and CDR2 (germline): SGHRS, YFSETQ. The DNA for the CDR3 is TGCGCCAGCAGCCCGACAGCGAACACCGGGGAGCTGTTTTTT. Its translation is CASSPTANTGELFF.

J is TRBJ2-7 and V is TRBV27; perhaps D is TRBD1 or TRBD2 (5 bases each). V was trimmed by 5 bases and J by 0 bases, leaving 17 bases between them. Looked up from germline, CDR1 is MNHEY and CDR2 is SMNVEV (reference sequence). The CDR3 has 16 amino acids. The CDR3 here is CASSRAGTQSSYEQYF. The CDR3 nucleotides are TGTGCCAGCAGTCGCGCCGGGACCCAGAGCTCCTACGAGCAGTACTTC.

Points on this clone: Within the sample, other DNA sequences also encode this same CDR3. This chain uses TRBV2 with TRBJ2-1; 8 bases match TRBD2. V was clipped by 4 bases and J by 6 bases; unmatched bases: 5. This CDR3 is built from 14 residues. Germline CDR1 SNHLY, CDR2 FYNNEI. For the CDR3, the DNA is TGTGCCAGCAGTGGTTTAGCGGGAAGCAATGAGCAGTTCTTC. This translates into CASSGLAGSNEQFF. The full variable domain, its missing parts supplied by reference TRBV2 and TRBJ2-1, is EPEVTQTPSHQVTQMGQEVILRCVPISNHLYFYWYRQILGQKVEFLVSFYNNEISEKSEIFDDQFSVERPDGSNFTLKIRSTKLEDSAMYFCASSGLAGSNEQFFGPGTRLTVL.

The chain links TRBV28 to TRBJ2-3, with 8 positions matching TRBD1. Germline CDR1 reads MDHEN; CDR2 reads SYDVKM. V gave up 3 bases and J gave up 4 bases; unmatched junction bases: 9. The CDR3 loop spans 16 amino acids. This CDR3 reads CASSFPTGAFSDTQYF. The CDR3 DNA is TGTGCCAGCAGTTTCCCGACAGGGGCCTTTTCAGATACGCAGTATTTT. Full variable domain (remainder filled in from reference TRBV28 and TRBJ2-3): DVKVTQSSRYLVKRTGEKVFLECVQDMDHENMFWYRQDPGLGLRLIYFSYDVKMKEKGDIPEGYSVSREKKERFSLILESASTNQTSMYLCASSFPTGAFSDTQYFGPGTRLTVL.

The rearrangement links TRBV7-9 to TRBJ2-4; D uncertain. Trimming took off 5 bases at V and 7 bases at J, with 15 bases between the two ends. The CDR3 spans 14 residues. CDR1 and CDR2 from the germline V gene are SEHNR and FQNEAQ (reference sequence). CDR3 sequence: CASSHGLSVNIQYF. CDR3 in DNA: TGTGCCAGCAGCCACGGATTAAGTGTTAACATTCAGTACTTC.

V and J are TRBV7-2 and TRBJ1-1, with D maybe TRBD1 (6 bases). The V gene lost 5 bases and the J gene lost 4 bases, with 14 bases spanning the gap. Germline V lookup: CDR1 SGHTA, CDR2 FQGNSA. This CDR3 has 14 residues. The CDR3 sequence: CASSRQTGPTEAFF. The CDR3 DNA reads as TGTGCCAGCAGCCGACAAACAGGGCCCACTGAAGCTTTCTTT.

J is TRBJ1-1 and V is TRBV19; D is ambiguous. Trimming stripped 2 bases from V and 7 bases from J, with 14 bases between. The CDR3 is 14 residues long. Germline V gene sequence: CDR1 LNHDA, CDR2 SQIVND (reference sequence). The CDR3 DNA follows: TGTGCCAGTAGTATAACGGGAACAGCCTTTGAAGCTTTCTTT. Its protein product is CASSITGTAFEAFF.

The rearrangement joins TRBV7-9 to TRBJ1-3; D ambiguous. Trimming took off 3 bases at V and 0 bases at J, with 12 bases between the two ends. This CDR3 spans 16 amino acids. Germline lookup yields CDR1 SEHNR and CDR2 FQNEAQ (reference sequence). In DNA form, the CDR3 reads TGTGCCAGCAGCTTTATCGCAAGCCTCTCTGGAAACACCATATATTTT. Its protein is CASSFIASLSGNTIYF. The whole variable domain, filled in from reference TRBV7-9 and TRBJ1-3, reads DTGVSQNPRHKITKRGQNVTFRCDPISEHNRLYWYRQTLGQGPEFLTYFQNEAQLEKSRLLSDRFSAERPKGSFSTLEIQRTEQGDSAMYLCASSFIASLSGNTIYFGEGSWLTVV.